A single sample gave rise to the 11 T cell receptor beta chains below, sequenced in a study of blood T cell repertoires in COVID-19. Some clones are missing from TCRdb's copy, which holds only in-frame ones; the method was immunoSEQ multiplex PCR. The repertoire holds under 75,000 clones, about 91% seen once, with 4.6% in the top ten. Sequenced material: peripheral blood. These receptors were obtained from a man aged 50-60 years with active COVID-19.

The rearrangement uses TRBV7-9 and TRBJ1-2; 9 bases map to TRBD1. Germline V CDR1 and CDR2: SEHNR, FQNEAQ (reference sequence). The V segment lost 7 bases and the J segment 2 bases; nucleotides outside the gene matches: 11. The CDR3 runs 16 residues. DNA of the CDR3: TGTGCCAGCACCCATGGGACAGGGAGAGGGAACTATGGCTACACCTTC. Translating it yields CASTHGTGRGNYGYTF. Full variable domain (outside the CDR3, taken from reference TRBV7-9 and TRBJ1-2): DTGVSQNPRHKITKRGQNVTFRCDPISEHNRLYWYRQTLGQGPEFLTYFQNEAQLEKSRLLSDRFSAERPKGSFSTLEIQRTEQGDSAMYLCASTHGTGRGNYGYTFGSGTRLTVV.

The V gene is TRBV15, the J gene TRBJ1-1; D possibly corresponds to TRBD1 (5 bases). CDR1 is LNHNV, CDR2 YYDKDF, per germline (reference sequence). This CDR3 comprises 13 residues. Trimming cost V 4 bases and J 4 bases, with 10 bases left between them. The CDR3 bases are TGTGCCACCAGCACCGGGAGGGGCACTGAAGCTTTCTTT. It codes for CATSTGRGTEAFF.

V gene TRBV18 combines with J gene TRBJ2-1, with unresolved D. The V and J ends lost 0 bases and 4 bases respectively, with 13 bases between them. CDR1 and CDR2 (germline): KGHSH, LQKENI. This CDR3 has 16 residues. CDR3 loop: CASSPPEALRYNEQFF. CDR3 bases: TGTGCCAGCTCACCACCCGAAGCCCTGAGGTACAATGAGCAGTTCTTC.

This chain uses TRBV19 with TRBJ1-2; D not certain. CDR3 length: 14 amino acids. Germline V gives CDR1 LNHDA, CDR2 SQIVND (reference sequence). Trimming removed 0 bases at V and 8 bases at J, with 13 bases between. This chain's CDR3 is CASSIDRNGRGYTF. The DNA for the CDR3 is TGTGCCAGTAGTATAGATCGGAATGGGCGCGGCTACACCTTC. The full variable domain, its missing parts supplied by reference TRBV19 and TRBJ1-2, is DGGITQSPKYLFRKEGQNVTLSCEQNLNHDAMYWYRQDPGQGLRLIYYSQIVNDFQKGDIAEGYSVSREKKESFPLTVTSAQKNPTAFYLCASSIDRNGRGYTFGSGTRLTVV.

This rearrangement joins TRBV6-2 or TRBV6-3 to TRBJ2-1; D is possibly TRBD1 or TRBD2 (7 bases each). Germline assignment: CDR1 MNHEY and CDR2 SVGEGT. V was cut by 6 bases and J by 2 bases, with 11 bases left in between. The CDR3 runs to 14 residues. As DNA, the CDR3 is TGTGCCAGCAGCAGGGGGGGGACCTACAATGAGCAGTTCTTC. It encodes CASSRGGTYNEQFF.

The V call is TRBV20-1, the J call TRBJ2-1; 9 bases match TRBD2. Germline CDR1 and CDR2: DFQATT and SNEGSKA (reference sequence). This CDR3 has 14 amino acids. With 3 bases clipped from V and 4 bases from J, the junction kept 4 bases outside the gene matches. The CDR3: CSASGGRGYNEQFF. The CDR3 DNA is TGCAGTGCTAGTGGCGGGAGGGGTTACAATGAGCAGTTCTTC.

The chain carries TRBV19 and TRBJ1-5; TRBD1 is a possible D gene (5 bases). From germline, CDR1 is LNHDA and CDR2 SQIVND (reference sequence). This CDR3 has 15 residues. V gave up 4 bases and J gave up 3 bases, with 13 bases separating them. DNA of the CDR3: TGTGCCAGTAGTACGGAGGGACGCTCCAATCAGCCCCAGCATTTT. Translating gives CASSTEGRSNQPQHF.

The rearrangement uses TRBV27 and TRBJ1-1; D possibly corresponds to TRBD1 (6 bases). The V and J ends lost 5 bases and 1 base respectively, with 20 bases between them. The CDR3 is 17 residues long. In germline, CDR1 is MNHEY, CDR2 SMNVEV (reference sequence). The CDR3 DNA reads TGTGCCAGCAGTCCTCAGGGAGGGGGTCTTACGAACACTGAAGCTTTCTTT. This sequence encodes CASSPQGGGLTNTEAFF.

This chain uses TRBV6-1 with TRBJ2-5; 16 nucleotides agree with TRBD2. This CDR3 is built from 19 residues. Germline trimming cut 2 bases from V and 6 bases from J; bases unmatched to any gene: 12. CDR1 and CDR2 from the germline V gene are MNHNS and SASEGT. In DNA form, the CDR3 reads TGTGCCAGCAGTGAAAAGGGGGGACTAGCGGGAGGGCCTTTGAAGACCCAGTACTTC. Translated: CASSEKGGLAGGPLKTQYF.

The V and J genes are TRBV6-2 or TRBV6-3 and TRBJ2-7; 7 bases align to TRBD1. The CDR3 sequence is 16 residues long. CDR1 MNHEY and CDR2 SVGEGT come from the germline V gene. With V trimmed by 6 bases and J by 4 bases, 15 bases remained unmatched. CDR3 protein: CASSSPNRGKGYEQYF. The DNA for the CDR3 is TGTGCCAGCAGCTCACCCAACAGGGGAAAGGGATACGAGCAGTACTTC.

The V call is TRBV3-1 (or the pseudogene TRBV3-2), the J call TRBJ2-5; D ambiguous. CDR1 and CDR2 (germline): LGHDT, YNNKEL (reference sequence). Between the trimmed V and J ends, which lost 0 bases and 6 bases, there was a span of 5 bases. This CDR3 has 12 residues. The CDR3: CASSQDQKTQYF. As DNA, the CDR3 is TGTGCCAGCAGCCAAGATCAGAAGACCCAGTACTTC.